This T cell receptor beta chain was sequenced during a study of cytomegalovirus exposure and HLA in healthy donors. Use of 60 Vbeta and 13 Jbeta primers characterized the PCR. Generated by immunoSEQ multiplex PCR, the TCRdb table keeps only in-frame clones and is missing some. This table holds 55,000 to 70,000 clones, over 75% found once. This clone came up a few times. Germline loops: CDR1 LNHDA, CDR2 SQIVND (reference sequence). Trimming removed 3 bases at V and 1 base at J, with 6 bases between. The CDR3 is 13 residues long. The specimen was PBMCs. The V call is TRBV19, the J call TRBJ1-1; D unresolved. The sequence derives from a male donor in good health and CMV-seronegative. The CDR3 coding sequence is TGTGCCAGTAGTATGTACAAGAACACTGAAGCTTTCTTT. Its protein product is CASSMYKNTEAFF.